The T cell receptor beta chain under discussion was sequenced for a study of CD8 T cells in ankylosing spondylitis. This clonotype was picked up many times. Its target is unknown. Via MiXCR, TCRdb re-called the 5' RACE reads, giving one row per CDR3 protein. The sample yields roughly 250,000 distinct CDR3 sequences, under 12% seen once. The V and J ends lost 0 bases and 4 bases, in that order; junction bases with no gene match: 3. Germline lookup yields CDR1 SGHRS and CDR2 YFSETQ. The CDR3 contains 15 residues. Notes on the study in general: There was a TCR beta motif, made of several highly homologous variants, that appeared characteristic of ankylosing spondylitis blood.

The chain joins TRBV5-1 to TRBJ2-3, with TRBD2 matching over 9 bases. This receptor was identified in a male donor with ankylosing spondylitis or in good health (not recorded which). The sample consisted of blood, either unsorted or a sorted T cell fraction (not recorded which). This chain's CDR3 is CASSLGLAVSDTQYF. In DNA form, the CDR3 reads TGCGCCAGCAGCTTGGGACTAGCGGTTTCAGATACGCAGTATTTT.